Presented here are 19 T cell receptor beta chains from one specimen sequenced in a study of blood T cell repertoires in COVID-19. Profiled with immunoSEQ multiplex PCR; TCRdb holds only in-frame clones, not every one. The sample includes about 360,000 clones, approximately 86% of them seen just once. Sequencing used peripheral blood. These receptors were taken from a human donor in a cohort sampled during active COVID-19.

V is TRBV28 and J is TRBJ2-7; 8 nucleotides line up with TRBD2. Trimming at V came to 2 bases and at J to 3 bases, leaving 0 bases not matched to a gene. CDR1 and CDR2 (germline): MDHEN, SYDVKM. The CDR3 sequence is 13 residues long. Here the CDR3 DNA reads TGTGCCAGCAGTTTACTAGCGGGCTACGAGCAGTACTTC. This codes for CASSLLAGYEQYF.

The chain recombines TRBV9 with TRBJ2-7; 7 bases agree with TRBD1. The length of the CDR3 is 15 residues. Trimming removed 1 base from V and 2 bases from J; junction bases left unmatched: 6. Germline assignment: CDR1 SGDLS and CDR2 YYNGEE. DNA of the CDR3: TGTGCCAGCAGCGTAAGGACAGGACCAACCTACGAGCAGTACTTC. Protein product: CASSVRTGPTYEQYF. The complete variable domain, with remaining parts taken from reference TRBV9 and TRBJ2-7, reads DSGVTQTPKHLITATGQRVTLRCSPRSGDLSVYWYQQSLDQGLQFLIQYYNGEERAKGNILERFSAQQFPDLHSELNLSSLELGDSALYFCASSVRTGPTYEQYFGPGTRLTVT.

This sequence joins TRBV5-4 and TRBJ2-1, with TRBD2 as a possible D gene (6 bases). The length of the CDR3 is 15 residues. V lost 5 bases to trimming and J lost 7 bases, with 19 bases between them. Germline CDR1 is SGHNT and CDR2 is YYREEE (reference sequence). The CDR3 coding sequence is TGTGCCAGCAGTCTGGTGGCGGGGCCGATAAATGAGCAGTTCTTC. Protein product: CASSLVAGPINEQFF.

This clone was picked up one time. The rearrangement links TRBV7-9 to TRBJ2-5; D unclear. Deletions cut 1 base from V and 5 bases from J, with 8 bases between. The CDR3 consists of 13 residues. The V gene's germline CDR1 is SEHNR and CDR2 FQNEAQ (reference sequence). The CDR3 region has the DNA TGTGCCAGCAGCTTAGGGCCGAGGGAGACCCAGTACTTC. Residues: CASSLGPRETQYF.

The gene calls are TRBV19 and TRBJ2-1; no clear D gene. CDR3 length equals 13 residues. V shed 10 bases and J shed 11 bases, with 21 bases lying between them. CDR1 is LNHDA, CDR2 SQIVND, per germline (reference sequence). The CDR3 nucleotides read TGTGCCACCTCCTCCACCCCCCGTCTAAAGCAGTTCTTC. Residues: CATSSTPRLKQFF.

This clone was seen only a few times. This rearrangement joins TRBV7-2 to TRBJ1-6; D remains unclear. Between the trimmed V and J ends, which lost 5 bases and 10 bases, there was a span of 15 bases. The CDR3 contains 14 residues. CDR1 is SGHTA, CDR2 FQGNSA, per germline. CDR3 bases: TGTGCCAGCAGCCCGACCGGCGCGGGGTCACCCCTCCACTTT. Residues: CASSPTGAGSPLHF. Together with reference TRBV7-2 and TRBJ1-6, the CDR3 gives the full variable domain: GAGVSQSPSNKVTEKGKDVELRCDPISGHTALYWYRQSLGQGLEFLIYFQGNSAPDKSGLPSDRFSAERTGGSVSTLTIQRTQQEDSAVYLCASSPTGAGSPLHFGNGTRLTVT.

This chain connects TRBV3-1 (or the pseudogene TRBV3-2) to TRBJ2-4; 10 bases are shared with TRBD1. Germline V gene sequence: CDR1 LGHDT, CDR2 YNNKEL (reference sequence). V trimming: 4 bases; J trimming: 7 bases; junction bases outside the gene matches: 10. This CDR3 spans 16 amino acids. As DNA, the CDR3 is TGTGCCAGCAGCCCGGATCGGGGACAGGGGAGGAACATTCAGTACTTC. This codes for CASSPDRGQGRNIQYF.

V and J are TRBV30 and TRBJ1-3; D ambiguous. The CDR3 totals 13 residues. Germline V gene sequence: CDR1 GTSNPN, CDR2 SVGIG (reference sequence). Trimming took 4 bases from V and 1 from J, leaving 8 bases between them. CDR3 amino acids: CAWNIGSGNTIYF. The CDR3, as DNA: TGTGCCTGGAATATCGGGTCTGGAAACACCATATATTTT.

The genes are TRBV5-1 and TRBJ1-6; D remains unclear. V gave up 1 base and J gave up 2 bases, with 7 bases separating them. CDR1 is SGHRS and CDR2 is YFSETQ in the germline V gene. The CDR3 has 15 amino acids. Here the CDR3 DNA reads TGCGCCAGCAGCTTGTCAGGTCCCTATAATTCACCCCTCCACTTT. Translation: CASSLSGPYNSPLHF.

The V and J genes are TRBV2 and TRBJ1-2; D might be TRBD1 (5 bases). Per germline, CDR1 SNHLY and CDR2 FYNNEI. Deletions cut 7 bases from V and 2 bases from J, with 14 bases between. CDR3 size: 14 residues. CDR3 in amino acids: CASTTGYVNYGYTF. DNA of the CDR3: TGTGCCAGCACTACAGGCTATGTCAACTATGGCTACACCTTC.

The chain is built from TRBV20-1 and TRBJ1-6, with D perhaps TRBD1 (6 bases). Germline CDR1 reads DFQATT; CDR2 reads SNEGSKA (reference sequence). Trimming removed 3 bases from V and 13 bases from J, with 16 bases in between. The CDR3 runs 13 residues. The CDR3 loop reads CSASREQGLPLHF. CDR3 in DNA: TGCAGTGCTAGTAGGGAGCAGGGGCTTCCCCTCCACTTT.

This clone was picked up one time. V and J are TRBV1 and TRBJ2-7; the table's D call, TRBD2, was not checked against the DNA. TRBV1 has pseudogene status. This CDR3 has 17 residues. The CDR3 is CTSSQSRRTSGSYEQYF. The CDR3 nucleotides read TGCACCAGCAGCCAATCCCGAAGGACTAGCGGGTCCTACGAGCAGTACTTC.

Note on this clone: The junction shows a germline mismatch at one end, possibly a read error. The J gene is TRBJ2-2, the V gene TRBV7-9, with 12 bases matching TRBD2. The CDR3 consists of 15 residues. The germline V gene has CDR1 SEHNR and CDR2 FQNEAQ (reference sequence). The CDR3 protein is CASSLAGGPTGELFF. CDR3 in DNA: TGTGCCAGCAGCCTAGCGGGGGGGCCCACCGGGGAGCTGTTTTTT.

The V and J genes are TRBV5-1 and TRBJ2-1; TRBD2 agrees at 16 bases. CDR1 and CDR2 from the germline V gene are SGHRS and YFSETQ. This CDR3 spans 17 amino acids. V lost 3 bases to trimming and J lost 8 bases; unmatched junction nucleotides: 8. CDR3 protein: CASSSQGLAGGLDEQFF. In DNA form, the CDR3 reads TGCGCCAGCAGCTCCCAGGGACTAGCGGGGGGGCTTGATGAGCAGTTCTTC.

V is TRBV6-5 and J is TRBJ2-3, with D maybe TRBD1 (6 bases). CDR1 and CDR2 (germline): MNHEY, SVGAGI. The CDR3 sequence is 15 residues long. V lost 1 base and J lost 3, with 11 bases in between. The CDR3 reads CASSYFGGATDTQYF. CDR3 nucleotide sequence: TGTGCCAGCAGTTACTTTGGGGGCGCGACAGATACGCAGTATTTT.

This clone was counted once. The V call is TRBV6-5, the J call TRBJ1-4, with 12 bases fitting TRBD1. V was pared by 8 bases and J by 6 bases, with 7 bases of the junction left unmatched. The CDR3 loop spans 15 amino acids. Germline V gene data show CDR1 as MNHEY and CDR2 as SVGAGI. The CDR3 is CASGDRGQLDEKLFF. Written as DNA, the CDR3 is TGTGCCAGCGGGGACAGGGGGCAGTTGGATGAAAAACTGTTTTTT.

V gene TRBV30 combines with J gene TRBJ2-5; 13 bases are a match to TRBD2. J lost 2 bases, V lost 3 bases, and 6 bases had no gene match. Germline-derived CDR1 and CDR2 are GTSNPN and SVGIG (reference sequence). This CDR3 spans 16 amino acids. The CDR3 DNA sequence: TGTGCCTGGAGAGACGGACTAGCGGGAGTTCAAGAGACCCAGTACTTC. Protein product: CAWRDGLAGVQETQYF.

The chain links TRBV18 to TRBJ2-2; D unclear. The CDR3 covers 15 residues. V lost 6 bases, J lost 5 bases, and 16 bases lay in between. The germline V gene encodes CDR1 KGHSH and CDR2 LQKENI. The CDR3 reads CASSPLIQKTGELFF. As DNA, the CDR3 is TGTGCCAGCTCGCCGTTAATTCAGAAAACCGGGGAGCTGTTTTTT. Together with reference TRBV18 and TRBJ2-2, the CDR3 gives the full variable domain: NAGVMQNPRHLVRRRGQEARLRCSPMKGHSHVYWYRQLPEEGLKFMVYLQKENIIDESGMPKERFSAEFPKEGPSILRIQQVVRGDSAAYFCASSPLIQKTGELFFGEGSRLTVL.

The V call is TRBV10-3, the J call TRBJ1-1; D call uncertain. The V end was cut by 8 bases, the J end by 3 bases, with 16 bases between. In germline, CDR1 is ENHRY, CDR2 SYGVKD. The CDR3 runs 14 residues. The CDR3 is CAIGQANQDTEAFF. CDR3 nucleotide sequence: TGTGCCATCGGGCAGGCCAACCAGGACACTGAAGCTTTCTTT.